This T cell receptor (beta chain) appears in the sequencing data of a study of blood T cell repertoires in COVID-19. TCRdb's copy holds only in-frame clones and misses some; the assay was immunoSEQ multiplex PCR. The sample has 99,000 or so clones, about 85% seen once. Trimming took 6 bases from V and 0 from J; bases not matched to a gene: 0. This CDR3 has 14 residues. Germline values: CDR1 SNHLY, CDR2 FYNNEI. This receptor was identified in a man aged 50-59 years with acute or convalescent COVID-19. The sequencing sample was made of peripheral blood. The V gene is TRBV2, the J gene TRBJ2-3; TRBD2 aligns across 10 bases. The CDR3 DNA reads TGTGCCAGCAGACTAGCGGGGAGCACAGATACGCAGTATTTT. Encoded protein: CASRLAGSTDTQYF.